The present T cell receptor (beta chain) was sequenced within a study of blood T cell repertoires in COVID-19. V lost 8 bases and J 4 bases, leaving 11 bases between the germline ends. In germline, CDR1 is SGHTA, CDR2 FQGTGA. This CDR3 contains 13 residues. Using immunoSEQ multiplex PCR, the repertoire was profiled, and TCRdb retains in-frame clones only, with some absent. Of around 340,000 clones in the sample, 88% were seen once. Participants came from fewer than 25 US areas, aged about 18 to 89 years. The sequencing sample was made of PBMCs or T cells enriched from blood (not recorded which). The rearrangement uses TRBV7-3 and TRBJ2-2, with D maybe TRBD1 (5 bases). The origin of this receptor is a woman aged 25 to 45 who had been exposed to COVID-19. CDR3 nucleotides: TGTGCCAGCCGAGACAGTCCCACCGGGGAGCTGTTTTTT. Its translation is CASRDSPTGELFF.